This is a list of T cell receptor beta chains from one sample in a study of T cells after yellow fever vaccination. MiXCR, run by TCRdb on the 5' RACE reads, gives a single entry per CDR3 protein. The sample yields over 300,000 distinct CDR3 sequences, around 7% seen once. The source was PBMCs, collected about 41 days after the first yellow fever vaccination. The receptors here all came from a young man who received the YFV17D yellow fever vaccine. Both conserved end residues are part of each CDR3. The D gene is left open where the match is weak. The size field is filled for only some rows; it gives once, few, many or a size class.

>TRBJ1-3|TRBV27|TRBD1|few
CASRPGTGSGNTIYF
TGTGCCAGCAGGCCCGGGACAGGCTCTGGAAACACCATATATTTT
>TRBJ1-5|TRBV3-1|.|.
CASSQDLTVGYQPQHF
TGTGCCAGCAGCCAAGATTTAACGGTTGGTTATCAGCCCCAGCATTTT
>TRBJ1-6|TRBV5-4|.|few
CASSGEPYNSPLHF
TGTGCCAGCAGCGGAGAACCCTATAATTCACCCCTCCACTTT
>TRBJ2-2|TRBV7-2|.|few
CASSLLGAGLNTGELFF
TGTGCCAGCAGCCTTTTGGGAGCAGGGCTAAACACCGGGGAGCTGTTTTTT
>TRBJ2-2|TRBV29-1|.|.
CSGGTTGELFF
TGCAGCGGGGGGACCACCGGGGAGCTGTTTTTT
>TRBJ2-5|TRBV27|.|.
CASSDYLKTQYF
TGTGCCAGCAGCGATTATCTAAAGACCCAGTACTTC
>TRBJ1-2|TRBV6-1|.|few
CASSFLVYGYTF
TGTGCCAGCAGTTTTCTCGTCTATGGCTACACCTTC
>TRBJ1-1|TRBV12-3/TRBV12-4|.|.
CASSPGPAGTEAFF
TGTGCCAGCAGTCCCGGGCCCGCGGGGACTGAAGCTTTCTTT
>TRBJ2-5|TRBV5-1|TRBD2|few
CASSRLAGAQETQYF
TGCGCCAGCAGCCGACTAGCGGGGGCGCAAGAGACCCAGTACTTC
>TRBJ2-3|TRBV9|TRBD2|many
CASSKGLAGVLDTQYF
TGTGCCAGCAGCAAGGGACTAGCGGGGGTCTTGGATACGCAGTATTTT
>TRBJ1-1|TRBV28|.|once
CASSSAQGTEAFF
TGTGCCAGCAGTTCCGCTCAGGGTACTGAAGCTTTCTTT
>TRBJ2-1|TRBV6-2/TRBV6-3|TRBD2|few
CASSTPGRGGGDEQFF
TGTGCCAGCAGTACCCCCGGGCGGGGGGGCGGGGATGAGCAGTTCTTC